This TCR beta chain was recovered during a study of low-dose radiotherapy and immunotherapy resistance in tumors. Study summary: Each fraction given to Cohort 2 every two weeks delivered 1 Gy, and the total reached 13 Gy over 26 weeks.

In this sample, this clonotype turned up many times. Germline V lookup: CDR1 MNHGY, CDR2 SAAAGT. Trimming cost V 5 bases and J 4 bases; bases outside gene matches: 5. This CDR3 spans 16 amino acids. TRAV- and TRBV-specific primers, spanning alpha and beta chains, primed first-strand cDNA. TCR amplification ran roughly 20 PCR cycles using constant-region and V-primer adapter primers. Via MiXCR, TCRdb re-called the reads, giving one row per CDR3 protein. Among about 64,000 distinct CDR3 sequences listed, around 27% were seen once. Time point specified: before trial treatment. The chain has TRBV6-8 and TRBJ2-7, with 16 bases aligning to TRBD2. This specimen consisted of PBMCs, obtained before treatment. This clonotype was obtained from a male donor with rectosigmoid adenocarcinoma. CDR3 amino acids: CASSMGLAGGQYEQYF. The CDR3 bases are TGTGCCAGCAGTATGGGACTAGCGGGAGGGCAATACGAGCAGTACTTC.